The clone carrying this T cell receptor beta chain was seen once. J gave up 8 bases and V 1 base, and 12 bases lay outside the gene matches. This CDR3 spans 18 amino acids. From germline, CDR1 is SEHNR and CDR2 FQNEAQ (reference sequence). Method: immunoSEQ multiplex PCR; TCRdb's copy keeps in-frame clones and lacks some. This sample has roughly 78,000 clones, with less than 90% found just once. The sample belongs to a study of blood T cell repertoires in COVID-19. Sequenced: peripheral blood. The receptor was derived from a middle-aged man with COVID-19, enrolled during active disease. The chain couples TRBV7-9 to TRBJ2-1; TRBD2 matches at 12 bases. The CDR3 protein is CASSLVATSGSIKDEQFF. Written as DNA, the CDR3 is TGTGCCAGCAGCTTAGTGGCGACTAGCGGGAGCATTAAGGATGAGCAGTTCTTC.